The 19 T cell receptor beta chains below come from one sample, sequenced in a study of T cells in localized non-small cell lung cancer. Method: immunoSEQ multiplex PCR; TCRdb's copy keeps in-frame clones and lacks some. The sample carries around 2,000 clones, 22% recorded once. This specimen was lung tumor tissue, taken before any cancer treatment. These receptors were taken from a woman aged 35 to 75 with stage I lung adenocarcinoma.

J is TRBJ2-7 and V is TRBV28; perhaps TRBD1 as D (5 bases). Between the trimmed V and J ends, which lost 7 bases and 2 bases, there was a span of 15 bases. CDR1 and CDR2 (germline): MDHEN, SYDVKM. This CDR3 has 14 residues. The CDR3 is CASTWGRTTYEQYF. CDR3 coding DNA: TGTGCCAGCACCTGGGGCCGTACGACCTACGAGCAGTACTTC.

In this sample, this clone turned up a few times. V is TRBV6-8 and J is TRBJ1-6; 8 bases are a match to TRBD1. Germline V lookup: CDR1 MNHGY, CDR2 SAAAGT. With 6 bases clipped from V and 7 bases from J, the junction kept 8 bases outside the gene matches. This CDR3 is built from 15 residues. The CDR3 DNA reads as TGTGCCAGCAGGTACCGGGACAGGCCGAATTCACCCCTCCACTTT. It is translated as CASRYRDRPNSPLHF.

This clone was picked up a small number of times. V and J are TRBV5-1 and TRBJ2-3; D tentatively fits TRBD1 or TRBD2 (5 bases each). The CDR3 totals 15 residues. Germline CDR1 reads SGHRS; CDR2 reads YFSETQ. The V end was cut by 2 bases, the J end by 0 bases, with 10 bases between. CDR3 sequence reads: CASSLEGFSTDTQYF. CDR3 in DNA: TGCGCCAGCAGCTTAGAGGGGTTTAGCACAGATACGCAGTATTTT.

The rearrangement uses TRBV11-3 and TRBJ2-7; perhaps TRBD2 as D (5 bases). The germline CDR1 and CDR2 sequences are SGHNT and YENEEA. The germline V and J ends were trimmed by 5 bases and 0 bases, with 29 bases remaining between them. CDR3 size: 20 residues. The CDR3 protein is CASSAEGRSSTGRSSYEQYF. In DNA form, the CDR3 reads TGTGCCAGCAGCGCAGAGGGCCGCTCATCAACCGGACGGTCCTCCTACGAGCAGTACTTC.

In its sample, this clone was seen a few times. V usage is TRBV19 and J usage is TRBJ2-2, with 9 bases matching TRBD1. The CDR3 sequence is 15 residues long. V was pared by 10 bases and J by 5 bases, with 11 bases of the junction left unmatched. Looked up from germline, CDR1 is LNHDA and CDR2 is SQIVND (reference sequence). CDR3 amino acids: CATRAGQGGTGELFF. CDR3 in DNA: TGTGCCACCCGAGCGGGACAGGGTGGGACCGGGGAGCTGTTTTTT.

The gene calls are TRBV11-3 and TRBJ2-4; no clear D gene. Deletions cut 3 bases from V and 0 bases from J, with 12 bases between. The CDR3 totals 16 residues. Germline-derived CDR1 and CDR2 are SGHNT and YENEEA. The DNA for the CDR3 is TGTGCCAGCAGCTTGGAGCCACCCTTAGCCAAAAACATTCAGTACTTC. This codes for CASSLEPPLAKNIQYF.

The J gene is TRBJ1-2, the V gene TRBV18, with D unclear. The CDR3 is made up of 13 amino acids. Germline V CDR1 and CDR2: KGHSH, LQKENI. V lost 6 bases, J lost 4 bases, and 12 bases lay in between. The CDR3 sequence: CASSRTEIYGYTF. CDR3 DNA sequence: TGTGCCAGCTCTCGCACAGAGATCTATGGCTACACCTTC.

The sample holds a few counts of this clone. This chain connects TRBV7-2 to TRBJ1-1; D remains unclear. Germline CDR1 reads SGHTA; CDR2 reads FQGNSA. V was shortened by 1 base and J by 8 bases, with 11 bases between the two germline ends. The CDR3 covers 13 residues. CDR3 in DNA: TGTGCCAGCAGCTTAGGAACGGGTAGAGAAGCTTTCTTT. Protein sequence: CASSLGTGREAFF.

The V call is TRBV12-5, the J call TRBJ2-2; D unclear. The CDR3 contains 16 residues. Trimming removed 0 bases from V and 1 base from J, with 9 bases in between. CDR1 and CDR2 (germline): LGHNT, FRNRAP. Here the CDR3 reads CASGLVQTENTGELFF. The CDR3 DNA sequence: TGTGCTAGTGGTTTGGTCCAAACAGAGAACACCGGGGAGCTGTTTTTT.

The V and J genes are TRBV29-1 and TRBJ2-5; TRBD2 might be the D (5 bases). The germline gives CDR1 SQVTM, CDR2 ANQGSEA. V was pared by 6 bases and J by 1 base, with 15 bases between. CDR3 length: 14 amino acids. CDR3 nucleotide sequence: TGCAGCGTCGACCAGAGCGGTGTCCAAGAGACCCAGTACTTC. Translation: CSVDQSGVQETQYF.

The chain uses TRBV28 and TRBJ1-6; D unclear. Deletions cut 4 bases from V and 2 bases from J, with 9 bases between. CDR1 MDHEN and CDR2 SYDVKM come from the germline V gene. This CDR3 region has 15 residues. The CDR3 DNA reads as TGTGCCAGCAGTTACAGCAGAACCTATAATTCACCCCTCCACTTT. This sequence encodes CASSYSRTYNSPLHF.

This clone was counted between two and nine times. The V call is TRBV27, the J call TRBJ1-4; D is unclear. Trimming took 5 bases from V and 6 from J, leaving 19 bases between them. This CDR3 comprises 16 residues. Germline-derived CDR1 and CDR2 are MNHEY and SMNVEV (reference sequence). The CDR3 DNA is TGTGCCAGCAGTCCCTACGTCAACCCGACGGATGAAAAACTGTTTTTT. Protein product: CASSPYVNPTDEKLFF.

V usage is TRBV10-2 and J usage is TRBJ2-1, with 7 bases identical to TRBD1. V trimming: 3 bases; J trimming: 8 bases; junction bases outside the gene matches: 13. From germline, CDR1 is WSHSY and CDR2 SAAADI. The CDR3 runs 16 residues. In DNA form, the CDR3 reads TGCGCCAGCAGTGATTTAAGGGGGCTTATGAAATATGAGCAGTTCTTC. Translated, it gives CASSDLRGLMKYEQFF.

CDR3 loop: CAIREGPGLATDTQYF. CDR3 bases: TGTGCCATCAGGGAAGGACCGGGACTAGCTACAGATACGCAGTATTTT. The J gene is TRBJ2-3, the V gene TRBV6-8; 9 nucleotides align to TRBD2. Looked up from germline, CDR1 is MNHGY and CDR2 is SAAAGT. The CDR3 is 16 amino acids. Trimming took 10 bases from V and 3 from J; bases not matched to a gene: 14.

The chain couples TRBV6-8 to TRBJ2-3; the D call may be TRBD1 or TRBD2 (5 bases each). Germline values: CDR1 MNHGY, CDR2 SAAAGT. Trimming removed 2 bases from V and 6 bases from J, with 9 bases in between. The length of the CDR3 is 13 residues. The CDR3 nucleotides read TGTGCCAGCAGTTACACTGAGGGGGATACGCAGTATTTT. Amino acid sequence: CASSYTEGDTQYF.

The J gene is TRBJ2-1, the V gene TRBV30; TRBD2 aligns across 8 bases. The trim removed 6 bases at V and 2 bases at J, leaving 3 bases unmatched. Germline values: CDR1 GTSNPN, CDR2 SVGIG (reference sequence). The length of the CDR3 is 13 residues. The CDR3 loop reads CACPGGAYNEQFF. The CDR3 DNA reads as TGTGCCTGCCCGGGGGGGGCCTACAATGAGCAGTTCTTC.

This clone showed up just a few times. The CDR3 spells CASSYGLPGHGYTF. The CDR3 DNA reads TGTGCCAGCAGCTATGGCCTCCCGGGTCATGGCTACACCTTC. This sequence joins TRBV16 and TRBJ1-2, with unresolved D. Germline CDR1 is KGHSY and CDR2 is FQNENV. This CDR3 has 14 residues. V shed 5 bases and J shed 6 bases, with 16 bases lying between them.

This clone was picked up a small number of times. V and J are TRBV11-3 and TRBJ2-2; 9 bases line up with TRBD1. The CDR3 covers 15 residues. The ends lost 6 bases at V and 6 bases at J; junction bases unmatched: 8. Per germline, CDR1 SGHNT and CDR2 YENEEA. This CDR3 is CASSPGQGLAGELFF. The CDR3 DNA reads TGTGCCAGCAGTCCGGGACAGGGTCTAGCCGGGGAGCTGTTTTTT.

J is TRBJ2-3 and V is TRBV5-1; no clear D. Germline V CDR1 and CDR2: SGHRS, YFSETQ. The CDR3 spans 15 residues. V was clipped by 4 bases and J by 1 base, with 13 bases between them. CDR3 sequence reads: CASSPYYAGTDTQYF. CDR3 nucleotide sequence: TGCGCCAGCAGCCCCTACTACGCCGGCACAGATACGCAGTATTTT. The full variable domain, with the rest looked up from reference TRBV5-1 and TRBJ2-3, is KAGVTQTPRYLIKTRGQQVTLSCSPISGHRSVSWYQQTPGQGLQFLFEYFSETQRNKGNFPGRFSGRQFSNSRSEMNVSTLELGDSALYLCASSPYYAGTDTQYFGPGTRLTVL.